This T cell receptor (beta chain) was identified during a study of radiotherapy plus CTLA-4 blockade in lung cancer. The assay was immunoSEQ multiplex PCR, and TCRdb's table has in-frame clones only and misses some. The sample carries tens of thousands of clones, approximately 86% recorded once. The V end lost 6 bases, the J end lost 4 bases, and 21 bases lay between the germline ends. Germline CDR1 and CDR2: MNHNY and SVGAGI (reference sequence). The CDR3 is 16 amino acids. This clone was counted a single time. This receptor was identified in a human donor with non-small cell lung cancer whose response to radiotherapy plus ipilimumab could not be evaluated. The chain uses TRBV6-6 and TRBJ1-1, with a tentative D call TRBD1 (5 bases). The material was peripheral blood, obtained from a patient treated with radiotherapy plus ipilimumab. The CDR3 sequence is CASSPRGGPIVTEAFF. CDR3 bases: TGTGCCAGCAGCCCACGGGGGGGTCCGATAGTCACTGAAGCTTTCTTT.